The 20 T cell receptor beta chains below all came from one sample that was sequenced in a study of T cell clones after liver transplantation. Here immunoSEQ multiplex PCR was the method, and the copy in TCRdb shows in-frame clones only, minus some. Among tens of thousands of clones listed, about nine tenths were seen once. This material consisted of CD4+ T cells from blood, taken before liver transplant. These receptors all stem from a human donor who received a liver transplant.

The chain uses TRBV11-3 and TRBJ1-1; a possible D gene is TRBD1 (5 bases). Germline V lookup: CDR1 SGHNT, CDR2 YENEEA. V lost 6 bases to trimming and J lost 3 bases, with 14 bases between them. CDR3 length: 14 residues. CDR3 coding DNA: TGTGCCAGCAGGGGCGGGACCGGGGACACTGAAGCTTTCTTT. Protein product: CASRGGTGDTEAFF.

The V and J genes are TRBV29-1 and TRBJ2-5, with a possible D match to TRBD2 (6 bases). Germline V gene data show CDR1 as SQVTM and CDR2 as ANQGSEA. The V end was cut by 5 bases, the J end by 2 bases, with 12 bases between. The length of the CDR3 is 13 residues. The CDR3 protein is CSVPGDSQETQYF. DNA for the CDR3: TGCAGCGTTCCGGGGGACTCGCAAGAGACCCAGTACTTC.

The chain has TRBV6-6 and TRBJ2-1; tentative D call: TRBD1 (6 bases). V was pared by 5 bases and J by 0 bases, with 11 bases between. CDR1 MNHNY and CDR2 SVGAGI come from the germline V gene (reference sequence). The CDR3 extends over 15 amino acids. The CDR3 here is CASSQGGVSYNEQFF. The DNA of the CDR3 is TGTGCCAGCAGTCAAGGGGGAGTCTCCTACAATGAGCAGTTCTTC.

This chain uses TRBV23-1 with TRBJ2-3; 13 positions match TRBD2. TRBV23-1 carries the ORF label, with uncertain function. The V and J ends lost 6 bases and 1 base, in that order; junction bases with no gene match: 10. The CDR3 contains 18 residues. CDR3 protein: CASRPLAGGPGGTDTQYF. CDR3 in DNA: TGCGCCAGCAGGCCACTAGCGGGAGGGCCTGGGGGCACAGATACGCAGTATTTT.

The rearrangement uses TRBV11-3 and TRBJ2-1; perhaps D is TRBD1 or TRBD2 (5 bases each). Germline V gives CDR1 SGHNT, CDR2 YENEEA. The V end was cut by 4 bases, the J end by 0 bases, with 10 bases between. The CDR3 has 15 residues. This CDR3 is CASSSSGSSYNEQFF. The CDR3 DNA reads as TGTGCCAGCAGCTCCTCAGGGAGCTCCTACAATGAGCAGTTCTTC.

V gene TRBV9 combines with J gene TRBJ2-3, with 9 bases aligning to TRBD1. Germline trimming cut 5 bases from V and 2 bases from J; bases unmatched to any gene: 6. Per germline, CDR1 SGDLS and CDR2 YYNGEE. The CDR3 is made up of 15 amino acids. Here the CDR3 reads CASSTDRGVTDTQYF. In DNA form, the CDR3 reads TGTGCCAGCAGTACAGACAGGGGGGTCACAGATACGCAGTATTTT.

The chain combines TRBV27 with TRBJ2-5; D might be TRBD1 (6 bases). The last part of the DNA fits TRBJ2-7 better; the J call may be wrong. The germline CDR1 and CDR2 sequences are MNHEY and SMNVEV (reference sequence). The CDR3 length is 13 residues. CDR3 bases: TGTGCCAGCAGTTTGTCAGGGGCCTACGAGCAGTACTTC. It encodes CASSLSGAYEQYF.

The chain joins TRBV6-6 to TRBJ1-5; 7 bases are shared with TRBD1. Germline V gene sequence: CDR1 MNHNY, CDR2 SVGAGI (reference sequence). The CDR3 has 14 amino acids. V shed 1 base, J shed 7 bases, and the junction held 4 bases outside the gene matches. The CDR3 is CASSYLGQRQPQHF. The DNA for the CDR3 is TGTGCCAGCAGTTACTTGGGACAGAGACAGCCCCAGCATTTT.

This clone was recorded a few times. This chain uses TRBV5-1 with TRBJ1-5; no reliable D call. The CDR3 is 14 amino acids. Germline CDR1 is SGHRS and CDR2 is YFSETQ. Trimming removed 0 bases from V and 7 bases from J, with 11 bases in between. The CDR3, as DNA: TGCGCCAGCAGCTTGGATAGTGTCGAACAGCCCCAGCATTTT. This codes for CASSLDSVEQPQHF.

This chain links TRBV2 with TRBJ2-5; perhaps D is TRBD1 or TRBD2 (5 bases each). CDR1 SNHLY and CDR2 FYNNEI come from the germline V gene. The germline V and J ends were trimmed by 3 bases and 1 base, with 12 bases remaining between them. CDR3 size: 15 residues. DNA of the CDR3: TGTGCCAGCAGTGAGACGGGGACCAGCCAAGAGACCCAGTACTTC. Encoded protein: CASSETGTSQETQYF.

This rearrangement joins TRBV6-5 to TRBJ2-3; D is ambiguous. Trimming took 1 base from V and 1 from J, leaving 6 bases between them. The CDR3 covers 14 residues. Germline V CDR1 and CDR2: MNHEY, SVGAGI. Written as DNA, the CDR3 is TGTGCCAGCAGTTACTGGCGTCGCACAGATACGCAGTATTTT. It specifies CASSYWRRTDTQYF.

The chain has TRBV7-8 and TRBJ1-5, with D maybe TRBD1 (5 bases). Looked up from germline, CDR1 is SGHVS and CDR2 is FQNEAQ. Trimming took 5 bases from V and 7 from J, leaving 15 bases between them. The CDR3 length is 14 residues. CDR3 residues: CASSRTDGAQPQHF. CDR3 coding DNA: TGTGCCAGCAGCCGTACAGACGGGGCCCAGCCCCAGCATTTT.

The chain uses TRBV9 and TRBJ2-1; the D gene is possibly TRBD2 (6 bases). The germline V and J ends were trimmed by 0 bases and 9 bases, with 16 bases remaining between them. Germline lookup yields CDR1 SGDLS and CDR2 YYNGEE. This CDR3 has 15 residues. In DNA, the CDR3 is TGTGCCAGCAGCGTAGCCCGGACGGGACTGGTTGAGCAGTTCTTC. It translates to CASSVARTGLVEQFF.

The V and J genes are TRBV5-8 and TRBJ2-3, with TRBD2 matching 10 bases. The CDR3 sequence is 15 residues long. Germline V gene sequence: CDR1 SGHTS, CDR2 YDEGEE. The J segment lost 3 bases and the V segment lost 4 bases, leaving 5 bases of the junction unmatched. The CDR3 sequence is CASSPGLAETDTQYF. Written as DNA, the CDR3 is TGTGCCAGCAGCCCCGGACTAGCGGAGACAGATACGCAGTATTTT. The entire variable domain, with the rest obtained from reference TRBV5-8 and TRBJ2-3, is as follows: EAGVTQSPTHLIKTRGQQATLRCSPISGHTSVYWYQQALGLGLQFLLWYDEGEERNRGNFPPRFSGRQFPNYSSELNVNALELEDSALYLCASSPGLAETDTQYFGPGTRLTVL.

This chain's CDR3 is CASSPLGGLGEQYF. The CDR3 bases are TGTGCCAGCAGCCCTCTCGGGGGGCTGGGCGAGCAGTACTTC. The rearrangement links TRBV7-3 to TRBJ2-7, with D possibly being TRBD2 (7 bases). The V end lost 5 bases, the J end lost 6 bases, and 17 bases lay between the germline ends. The germline V gene encodes CDR1 SGHTA and CDR2 FQGTGA. The CDR3 is made up of 14 amino acids.

The chain carries TRBV11-3 and TRBJ2-7; no definite D call. The CDR3 runs to 15 residues. Germline V gene sequence: CDR1 SGHNT, CDR2 YENEEA. V shed 0 bases and J shed 0 bases, with 9 bases lying between them. The CDR3, as DNA: TGTGCCAGCAGCTTAGATATGGATTACTCCTACGAGCAGTACTTC. This gives the protein CASSLDMDYSYEQYF.

The chain has TRBV6-5 and TRBJ2-5; 8 bases align to TRBD1. The J call may be faulty, since TRBJ2-7 better matches the DNA end. CDR1 MNHEY and CDR2 SVGAGI come from the germline V gene. This CDR3 has 14 residues. CDR3 sequence: CASSRGQGRYEQYF. The CDR3 bases are TGTGCCAGCAGCCGAGGACAGGGCAGGTACGAGCAGTACTTC.

V is TRBV20-1 and J is TRBJ1-2; D possibly corresponds to TRBD1 (6 bases). The CDR3 sequence is 11 residues long. V was trimmed by 7 bases and J by 6 bases, leaving 12 bases between them. Germline lookup yields CDR1 DFQATT and CDR2 SNEGSKA (reference sequence). The CDR3 spells CSVTGADGYTF. CDR3 nucleotides: TGCAGTGTGACGGGGGCGGATGGCTACACCTTC.

The chain has TRBV9 and TRBJ2-7; 7 bases align to TRBD1. The V segment lost 0 bases and the J segment 6 bases; nucleotides outside the gene matches: 12. The CDR3 has 16 amino acids. Germline loops: CDR1 SGDLS, CDR2 YYNGEE. The CDR3 here is CASSVARTGALGEQYF. CDR3 coding DNA: TGTGCCAGCAGCGTAGCTCGAACAGGGGCCCTGGGCGAGCAGTACTTC.

In its sample, this clone was seen a few times. This rearrangement joins TRBV11-1 to TRBJ2-1; 9 bases align to TRBD1. The length of the CDR3 is 15 residues. Losses at the gene ends were 2 bases for V and 9 bases for J; bases not matched to a gene: 8. Germline V gene lookup returns CDR1 SGHAT and CDR2 FQDESV (reference sequence). CDR3 in amino acids: CASSLFGQGTGEQFF. DNA for the CDR3: TGTGCCAGCAGCTTATTTGGACAGGGGACGGGTGAGCAGTTCTTC.